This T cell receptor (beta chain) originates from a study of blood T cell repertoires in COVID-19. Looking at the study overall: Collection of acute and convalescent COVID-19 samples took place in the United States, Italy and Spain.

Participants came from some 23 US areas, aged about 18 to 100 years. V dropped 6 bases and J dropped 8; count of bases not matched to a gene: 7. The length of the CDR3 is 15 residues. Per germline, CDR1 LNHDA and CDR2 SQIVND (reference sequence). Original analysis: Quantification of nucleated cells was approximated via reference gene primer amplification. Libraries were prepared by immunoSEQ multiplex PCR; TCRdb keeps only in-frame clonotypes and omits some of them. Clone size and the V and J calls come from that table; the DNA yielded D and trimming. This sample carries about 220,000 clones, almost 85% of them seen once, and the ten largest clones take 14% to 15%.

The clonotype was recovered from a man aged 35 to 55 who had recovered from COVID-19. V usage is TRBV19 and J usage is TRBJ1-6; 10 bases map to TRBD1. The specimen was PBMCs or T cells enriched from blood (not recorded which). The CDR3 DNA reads TGTGCCAGTAGACTGGGACAGGGGTCGGATTCACCCCTCCACTTT. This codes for CASRLGQGSDSPLHF.